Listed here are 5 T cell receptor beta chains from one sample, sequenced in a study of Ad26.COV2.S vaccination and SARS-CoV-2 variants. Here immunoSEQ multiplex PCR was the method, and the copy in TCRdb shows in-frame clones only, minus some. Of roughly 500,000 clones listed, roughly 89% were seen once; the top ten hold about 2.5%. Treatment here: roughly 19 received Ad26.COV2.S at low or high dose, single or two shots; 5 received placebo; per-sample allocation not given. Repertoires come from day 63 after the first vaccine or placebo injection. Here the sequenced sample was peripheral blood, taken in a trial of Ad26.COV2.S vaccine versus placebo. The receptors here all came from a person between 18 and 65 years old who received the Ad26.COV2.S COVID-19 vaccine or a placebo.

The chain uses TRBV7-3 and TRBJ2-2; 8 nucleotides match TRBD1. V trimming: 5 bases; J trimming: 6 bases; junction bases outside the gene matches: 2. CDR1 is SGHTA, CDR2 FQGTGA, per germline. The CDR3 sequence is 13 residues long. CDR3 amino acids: CASSPTGAGELFF. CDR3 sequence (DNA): TGTGCCAGCAGCCCGACAGGGGCCGGGGAGCTGTTTTTT.

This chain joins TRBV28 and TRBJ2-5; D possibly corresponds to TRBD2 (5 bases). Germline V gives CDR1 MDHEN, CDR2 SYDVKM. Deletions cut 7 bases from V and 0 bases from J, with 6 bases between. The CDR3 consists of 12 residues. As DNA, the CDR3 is TGTGCCAGCAAGGACTACCAAGAGACCCAGTACTTC. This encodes CASKDYQETQYF.

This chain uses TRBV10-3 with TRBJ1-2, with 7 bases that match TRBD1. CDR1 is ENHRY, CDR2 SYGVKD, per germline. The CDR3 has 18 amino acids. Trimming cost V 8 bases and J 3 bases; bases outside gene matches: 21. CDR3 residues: CAIGGTGTEGRVDYGYTF. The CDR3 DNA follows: TGTGCCATCGGTGGGACCGGGACAGAGGGTCGGGTTGACTATGGCTACACCTTC.

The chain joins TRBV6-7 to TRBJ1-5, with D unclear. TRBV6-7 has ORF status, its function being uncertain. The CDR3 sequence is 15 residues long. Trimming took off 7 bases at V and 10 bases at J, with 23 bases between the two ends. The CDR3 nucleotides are TGTGCCAGCACTCAATCTACGCCGCCACGAGTTCCCCAGCATTTT. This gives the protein CASTQSTPPRVPQHF.

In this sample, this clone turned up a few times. CDR3 DNA: TGTGCCAGCAGCGCAAGGGTACTTCGGGGCTACACCTTC. It encodes CASSARVLRGYTF. The V call is TRBV7-2, the J call TRBJ1-2; no definite D call. CDR3 size: 13 residues. Germline V gives CDR1 SGHTA, CDR2 FQGNSA. V was trimmed by 5 bases and J by 8 bases, leaving 15 bases between them.